This TCR beta chain appears in the sequencing data of a study of CD8+ T cells in alopecia areata. Once RNA had been extracted, it was reverse transcribed into cDNA to act as the sequencing template. The table came from immunoSEQ multiplex PCR; TCRdb's copy has only in-frame clones and leaves some out. In the table there are about 76,000 clones, 60% to 70% of which are singletons. Described treatment: oral pan-JAK inhibitor, 5-10 mg twice daily. V lost 5 bases, J lost 6 bases, and 14 bases lay in between. The CDR3 is 14 residues long. Germline V gene sequence: CDR1 MNHEY, CDR2 SMNVEV (reference sequence).

The J gene is TRBJ2-1, the V gene TRBV27; no reliable D call. The source of this sequence is a human donor with alopecia areata. The sequencing used CD8+ T cells sorted from blood, collected at week 24, from a patient treated with tofacitinib. The CDR3 spells CASSLLGPRNEQFF. The CDR3 DNA is TGTGCCAGCAGTCTCCTCGGTCCGCGCAATGAGCAGTTCTTC.